The next 32 T cell receptor beta chains were all read from a single sample in a study of blood T cell repertoires in COVID-19. Profiled with immunoSEQ multiplex PCR; TCRdb holds only in-frame clones, not every one. Here the sample spans about 260,000 clones, around 90% being singletons. Sequences were obtained from peripheral blood. These receptors were collected from a woman in her forties with acute or convalescent COVID-19.

The rearrangement uses TRBV5-8 and TRBJ2-2, with 7 bases fitting TRBD1. After removal of 3 bases from V and 2 bases from J, the junction contained 4 bases not matched to a gene. This CDR3 has 15 residues. Germline assignment: CDR1 SGHTS and CDR2 YDEGEE. The CDR3 region has the DNA TGTGCCAGCAGCTCGGGACAGTTCAACACCGGGGAGCTGTTTTTT. Its protein is CASSSGQFNTGELFF.

This chain uses TRBV10-3 with TRBJ1-5; tentative D call: TRBD1 (5 bases). V lost 2 bases to trimming and J lost 5 bases, with 10 bases between them. Germline CDR1 ENHRY, CDR2 SYGVKD. This CDR3 has 14 amino acids. The CDR3 DNA sequence: TGTGCCATCAGTGAGAGGGCAGGGCATCAGCCCCAGCATTTT. Protein: CAISERAGHQPQHF.

As concerns this clone: Other DNA variants within this sample encode the same CDR3. V usage is TRBV2 and J usage is TRBJ2-5; TRBD1 matches at 8 bases. Trimming removed 3 bases from V and 3 bases from J; junction bases left unmatched: 0. Germline values: CDR1 SNHLY, CDR2 FYNNEI. The length of the CDR3 is 13 residues. The CDR3 spells CASSEDREETQYF. The CDR3 region has the DNA TGTGCCAGCAGTGAGGACAGGGAAGAGACCCAGTACTTC. Combining the CDR3 with reference TRBV2 and TRBJ2-5 gives the whole variable domain EPEVTQTPSHQVTQMGQEVILRCVPISNHLYFYWYRQILGQKVEFLVSFYNNEISEKSEIFDDQFSVERPDGSNFTLKIRSTKLEDSAMYFCASSEDREETQYFGPGTRLLVL.

The gene calls are TRBV2 and TRBJ1-2; D remains unclear. Trimming pared 5 bases from V and 4 bases from J, leaving 8 bases between. In germline, CDR1 is SNHLY, CDR2 FYNNEI. This CDR3 has 12 residues. CDR3 region: CASSSRSYGYTF. As DNA, the CDR3 is TGTGCCAGCAGTTCCCGGTCCTATGGCTACACCTTC.

V usage is TRBV7-2 and J usage is TRBJ2-1; no firm D call. The CDR3 spans 12 residues. V lost 3 bases and J lost 13, with 13 bases in between. The germline V gene has CDR1 SGHTA and CDR2 FQGNSA. The CDR3 here is CASSLASRPQFF. The CDR3 DNA is TGTGCCAGCAGCTTGGCCTCGAGGCCTCAGTTCTTC.

This chain links TRBV6-2 or TRBV6-3 with TRBJ1-4, with TRBD1 matching over 9 bases. CDR1 is MNHEY and CDR2 is SVGEGT in the germline V gene. Trimming removed 6 bases from V and 3 bases from J; junction bases left unmatched: 2. There are 14 residues in the CDR3. The CDR3 nucleotides read TGTGCCAGCAGCGACAGGGGGGCTAATGAAAAACTGTTTTTT. Protein: CASSDRGANEKLFF.

The chain combines TRBV27 with TRBJ2-5, with D perhaps matching TRBD2 (7 bases). V lost 4 bases and J 5 bases, leaving 14 bases between the germline ends. This CDR3 spans 14 amino acids. The germline CDR1 and CDR2 sequences are MNHEY and SMNVEV (reference sequence). In DNA, the CDR3 is TGTGCCAGCAGTTGGGGGCGGGGGATGGAGACCCAGTACTTC. Its protein product is CASSWGRGMETQYF.

The CDR3 DNA reads as TGTGCCAGCAGTTACTCGTTTGGGGGGGAGAACACTGAAGCTTTCTTT. This encodes CASSYSFGGENTEAFF. The chain combines TRBV6-5 with TRBJ1-1; TRBD1 might be the D (5 bases). V was pared by 0 bases and J by 1 base, with 12 bases between. Per the germline V gene, CDR1 is MNHEY and CDR2 is SVGAGI. The CDR3 runs 16 residues.

This clone was seen more than once but under ten times. The chain combines TRBV9 with TRBJ1-6, with D possibly matching TRBD1 (5 bases). The CDR3 totals 15 residues. Trimming removed 0 bases at V and 5 bases at J, with 9 bases between. Germline V lookup: CDR1 SGDLS, CDR2 YYNGEE. CDR3 in amino acids: CASSVGTLNNSPLHF. As DNA, the CDR3 is TGTGCCAGCAGCGTAGGGACACTGAATAATTCACCCCTCCACTTT.

J is TRBJ1-3 and V is TRBV19; D unresolved. The CDR3 length is 13 residues. Germline V lookup: CDR1 LNHDA, CDR2 SQIVND (reference sequence). Trimming took off 5 bases at V and 4 bases at J, with 9 bases between the two ends. CDR3 region: CASSPGTGNTIYF. As DNA, the CDR3 is TGTGCCAGTAGTCCGGGAACAGGAAACACCATATATTTT.

DNA for the CDR3: TGTGCCAGCAGCTTGGAGGACAGGTACACTGAAGCTTTCTTT. Residues: CASSLEDRYTEAFF. This rearrangement joins TRBV5-4 to TRBJ1-1, with 7 positions matching TRBD1. The germline V gene encodes CDR1 SGHNT and CDR2 YYREEE (reference sequence). The CDR3 has 14 amino acids. Losses at the gene ends were 0 bases for V and 3 bases for J; bases not matched to a gene: 2.

In the case of this clone: Other DNA sequences in this sample translate to the same CDR3. The genes are TRBV27 and TRBJ1-5; D unclear. Germline assignment: CDR1 MNHEY and CDR2 SMNVEV (reference sequence). The CDR3 contains 14 residues. With 3 bases removed from V and 1 base from J, the gap between germline ends came to 7 bases. CDR3 sequence reads: CASSLVGSNQPQHF. DNA of the CDR3: TGTGCCAGCAGTTTGGTGGGCAGCAATCAGCCCCAGCATTTT.

This rearrangement joins TRBV4-1 to TRBJ2-3, with 10 bases fitting TRBD2. The V segment lost 4 bases and the J segment 2 bases; nucleotides outside the gene matches: 15. Germline-derived CDR1 and CDR2 are MGHRA and YSYEKL. CDR3 size: 19 residues. The CDR3 sequence is CASSPRERGGLVFTDTQYF. The CDR3 DNA follows: TGCGCCAGCAGCCCCCGGGAGCGGGGGGGCCTTGTCTTCACAGATACGCAGTATTTT.

The rearrangement uses TRBV2 and TRBJ2-7; D unclear. Per germline, CDR1 SNHLY and CDR2 FYNNEI. Trimming removed 6 bases at V and 3 bases at J, with 12 bases between. There are 13 residues in the CDR3. CDR3 amino acids: CASSRDRGYEQYV. The CDR3 DNA follows: TGTGCCAGCAGCCGAGACCGCGGCTACGAGCAGTACGTC.

This chain uses TRBV6-5 with TRBJ1-2; D not certain. The CDR3 totals 13 residues. V was clipped by 7 bases and J by 7 bases, with 16 bases between them. Looked up from germline, CDR1 is MNHEY and CDR2 is SVGAGI. The CDR3 protein is CASTPGGPFGYTF. Written as DNA, the CDR3 is TGTGCCAGCACTCCCGGTGGGCCATTTGGCTACACCTTC.

The chain joins TRBV3-1 (or the pseudogene TRBV3-2) to TRBJ2-2; the match to TRBD2 covers 12 bases. With 0 bases clipped from V and 3 bases from J, the junction kept 5 bases outside the gene matches. The germline V gene encodes CDR1 LGHDT and CDR2 YNNKEL (reference sequence). The CDR3 has 18 amino acids. DNA for the CDR3: TGTGCCAGCAGCCAAGAGAGGGGGACTAGCGGGTACACCGGGGAGCTGTTTTTT. It translates to CASSQERGTSGYTGELFF.

This chain uses TRBV6-5 with TRBJ1-4; TRBD1 agrees at 9 bases. V lost 6 bases, J lost 8 bases, and 1 base stayed unmatched. Germline CDR1 and CDR2: MNHEY and SVGAGI. The CDR3 has 12 residues. The CDR3 reads CASRTGGEKLFF. In nucleotides, the CDR3 is TGTGCCAGCAGGACAGGGGGAGAAAAACTGTTTTTT.

The CDR3 spells CASSARADGFGNYGYTF. CDR3 nucleotide sequence: TGTGCCAGCAGCGCGCGGGCGGACGGCTTCGGTAACTATGGCTACACCTTC. The chain employs TRBV27 and TRBJ1-2; no clear D. The CDR3 covers 17 residues. With 6 bases removed from V and 1 base from J, the gap between germline ends came to 21 bases. In germline, CDR1 is MNHEY, CDR2 SMNVEV (reference sequence).

The rearrangement uses TRBV5-1 and TRBJ1-2, with TRBD1 matching over 7 bases. The CDR3 totals 15 residues. V was clipped by 3 bases and J by 4 bases; unmatched bases: 9. Germline V gives CDR1 SGHRS, CDR2 YFSETQ. CDR3 in DNA: TGCGCCAGCAGCTGGGGGACAGAGAACCGCTATGGCTACACCTTC. Amino acid sequence: CASSWGTENRYGYTF.

J is TRBJ1-1 and V is TRBV27, with D perhaps matching TRBD1 (6 bases). V dropped 10 bases and J dropped 5 bases, with 20 bases sitting between them. This CDR3 has 14 residues. The V gene's germline CDR1 is MNHEY and CDR2 SMNVEV (reference sequence). The CDR3 nucleotides are TGTGCCACAACGGGGATCCCTCAGGGGACTGAAGCTTTCTTT. This sequence encodes CATTGIPQGTEAFF.

The chain employs TRBV18 and TRBJ1-2; possibly TRBD1 for D (5 bases). V lost 6 bases and J lost 6, with 26 bases in between. Germline V CDR1 and CDR2: KGHSH, LQKENI. This CDR3 contains 17 residues. The CDR3 nucleotides are TGTGCCAGCTCTTTTGGGGGGGTGGTCGCCCCCAGCAATGGCTACACCTTC. Protein product: CASSFGGVVAPSNGYTF.

The V and J genes are TRBV4-1 and TRBJ1-5; 12 bases agree with TRBD1. CDR1 and CDR2 from the germline V gene are MGHRA and YSYEKL. CDR3 size: 15 residues. V dropped 4 bases and J dropped 4; count of bases not matched to a gene: 2. The CDR3 sequence: CASSLGQGANQPQHF. The CDR3, as DNA: TGCGCCAGCAGCCTGGGACAGGGGGCGAATCAGCCCCAGCATTTT.

This clone was observed a single time. The V gene is TRBV10-3, the J gene TRBJ1-2, with 7 bases aligning to TRBD1. With 10 bases clipped from V and 1 base from J, the junction kept 3 bases outside the gene matches. CDR1 is ENHRY and CDR2 is SYGVKD in the germline V gene. The CDR3 totals 12 residues. The chain's CDR3 is CATGGVNYGYTF. CDR3 in DNA: TGTGCCACAGGGGGTGTTAACTATGGCTACACCTTC.

The chain has TRBV29-1 and TRBJ1-3; no clear D gene. The CDR3 covers 14 residues. Germline loops: CDR1 SQVTM, CDR2 ANQGSEA. V was shortened by 6 bases and J by 4 bases, with 16 bases between the two germline ends. The DNA of the CDR3 is TGCAGCGTCCTACTCCGCGGTAGAGGAAACACCATATATTTT. This translates into CSVLLRGRGNTIYF.

The chain carries TRBV6-5 and TRBJ1-5; perhaps TRBD1 as D (5 bases). The CDR3 covers 13 residues. Germline values: CDR1 MNHEY, CDR2 SVGAGI. The V gene lost 7 bases and the J gene lost 1 base, with 8 bases spanning the gap. The CDR3 DNA is TGTGCCAGCAAGCGGGGGAGCAATCAGCCCCAGCATTTT. It specifies CASKRGSNQPQHF.

The chain couples TRBV3-1 (or the pseudogene TRBV3-2) to TRBJ2-3, with D possibly matching TRBD2 (5 bases). The germline V gene has CDR1 LGHDT and CDR2 YNNKEL (reference sequence). The CDR3 length is 13 residues. V dropped 7 bases and J dropped 1 base, with 9 bases sitting between them. CDR3 nucleotides: TGTGCCAGCACCTCCGGGGGCACAGATACGCAGTATTTT. Residues: CASTSGGTDTQYF.

CDR3 in DNA: TGCGCCAGCAGTGAGTCATCCGGGGCTGAAGCTTTCTTT. It yields the protein CASSESSGAEAFF. This chain connects TRBV10-1 to TRBJ1-1; no reliable D call. V was trimmed by 0 bases and J by 6 bases, leaving 8 bases between them. The CDR3 contains 13 residues. Germline V lookup: CDR1 WNHNN, CDR2 SYGVQD (reference sequence).

V and J are TRBV1 and TRBJ1-1; the D call in the table, TRBD1, was not verified against the DNA. TRBV1 is a known pseudogene. This CDR3 has 20 residues. CDR3 nucleotide sequence: TGCACCAGACTCGGCCCGGGACAGGGGGCGGTACAGGCCTTGAACACTGAAGCTTTCTTT. Translated: CTRLGPGQGAVQALNTEAFF.

The V and J genes are TRBV10-3 and TRBJ2-5; the match to TRBD1 covers 7 bases. J lost 2 bases, V lost 3 bases, and 6 bases had no gene match. The CDR3 length is 15 residues. Germline V gene lookup returns CDR1 ENHRY and CDR2 SYGVKD. Written as DNA, the CDR3 is TGTGCCATCAGTGACCCTGACAGGGCTCAAGAGACCCAGTACTTC. Its translation is CAISDPDRAQETQYF.

This sequence joins TRBV5-1 and TRBJ1-4, with D hard to call. V lost 5 bases and J lost 3, with 17 bases in between. Germline V CDR1 and CDR2: SGHRS, YFSETQ. The CDR3 sequence is 16 residues long. CDR3 loop: CASRENPNSSNEKLFF. Here the CDR3 DNA reads TGCGCCAGCAGAGAAAATCCTAACAGTTCTAATGAAAAACTGTTTTTT.

The J gene is TRBJ2-1, the V gene TRBV11-3; 10 bases fit TRBD1. With 7 bases clipped from V and 5 bases from J, the junction kept 8 bases outside the gene matches. The CDR3 length is 15 residues. The germline V gene encodes CDR1 SGHNT and CDR2 YENEEA. This CDR3 is CASTRRDRGDNEQFF. Written as DNA, the CDR3 is TGTGCCAGCACCCGACGGGACAGGGGCGACAATGAGCAGTTCTTC.

The genes are TRBV6-5 and TRBJ2-3; TRBD1 matches 9 bases. This CDR3 is built from 15 residues. V lost 7 bases to trimming and J lost 3 bases; unmatched junction nucleotides: 8. Germline-derived CDR1 and CDR2 are MNHEY and SVGAGI. CDR3 nucleotide sequence: TGTGCCAGCACGGTGGGGGACAGGGTGACAGATACGCAGTATTTT. Translation: CASTVGDRVTDTQYF.